The clone carrying this TCR beta chain was counted a few times. Its target is not known. Sequencing was performed with immunoSEQ multiplex PCR; in TCRdb, only in-frame clones are kept and a portion is missing. The table has about 51,000 clones, roughly three quarters seen once. CTLA-4 blockade with ipilimumab, together with focal radiation, was given to patients with chemo-refractory metastatic non-small-cell lung cancer. The data derive from a study of radiotherapy plus CTLA-4 blockade in lung cancer. Across the whole study: Around 18% of enrolled patients responded objectively, and roughly 31% had disease control. Whole-study results and caveats: It was early blood T cell clone dynamics, with interferon-beta, that reportedly best predicted response. Radiotherapy with ipilimumab was followed by blood expansion of tumor-derived clones.

The J segment lost 6 bases and the V segment lost 7 bases, leaving 5 bases of the junction unmatched. Germline-derived CDR1 and CDR2 are SNHLY and FYNNEI. The CDR3 is made up of 13 amino acids. Sequencing was performed on peripheral blood, taken from a patient treated with radiotherapy plus ipilimumab. The J gene is TRBJ1-2, the V gene TRBV2; 10 bases align to TRBD1. The source of this sequence is a human donor with non-small cell lung cancer who had a complete response to radiotherapy plus ipilimumab. In nucleotides, the CDR3 is TGTGCCAGCAAAGGACAGGGGGGTAATGGCTACACCTTC. Its translation: CASKGQGGNGYTF. Full variable domain (rest looked up from reference TRBV2 and TRBJ1-2): EPEVTQTPSHQVTQMGQEVILRCVPISNHLYFYWYRQILGQKVEFLVSFYNNEISEKSEIFDDQFSVERPDGSNFTLKIRSTKLEDSAMYFCASKGQGGNGYTFGSGTRLTVV.